This T cell receptor (beta chain) was captured in a study of blood T cell repertoires in COVID-19. For the study at large: Collection of acute and convalescent COVID-19 samples took place in the United States, Italy and Spain.

Some clones are missing from TCRdb's copy, which holds only in-frame ones; the method was immunoSEQ multiplex PCR. This sample has fewer than 300,000 clones, with about four fifths found just once. The CDR3 is 14 residues long. Germline CDR1 reads SGDLS; CDR2 reads YYNGEE. The V gene lost 0 bases and the J gene lost 5 bases, with 11 bases spanning the gap. This clone was seen a handful of times. The chain recombines TRBV9 with TRBJ2-5; D possibly corresponds to TRBD2 (6 bases). Sequencing was performed on peripheral blood. This sequence originates from a person in their 70s with COVID-19, enrolled during active disease. CDR3: CASSVDGSWETQYF. DNA of the CDR3: TGTGCCAGCAGCGTAGACGGGAGCTGGGAGACCCAGTACTTC.